This TCR beta chain originates from a study of T cells after yellow fever vaccination. This clonotype was recorded a few times. Its target is unknown. The CDR3 contains 18 residues. V lost 6 bases, J lost 0 bases, and 13 bases stayed unmatched. Germline CDR1 MNHNS, CDR2 SASEGT. Regarding the study as a whole: The booster saw the reappearance of most primary-vaccination clones (96% CD4, about 85% CD8). FACS-sorted repertoires could harbor abundant contaminating bulk-population clonotypes. Clonotypes shared by both compartments, CD4 and CD8, made up a small share.

The 5'RACE template-switching step produced TCR cDNA and added a universal primer site and UMIs. TCRdb fed the 5' RACE reads into MiXCR, producing one record per CDR3 protein. The sample includes about 550,000 distinct CDR3 sequences, 15% to 20% of them seen just once. The genes are TRBV6-1 and TRBJ2-1, with TRBD2 matching 8 bases. The sequences come from PBMCs, collected 15 days after the yellow fever booster vaccination. The receptor was derived from a man aged 25 to 40 who received the YFV17D yellow fever vaccine. For the CDR3, the DNA is TGTGCCAGCAGACCTACGACACCGAGCGGGAGCTCCTACAATGAGCAGTTCTTC. Its translation is CASRPTTPSGSSYNEQFF.